The 27 T cell receptor beta chains below come from one sample, sequenced in a study of blood T cell repertoires in COVID-19. Sequencing was performed with immunoSEQ multiplex PCR; in TCRdb, only in-frame clones are kept and a portion is missing. The table lists about 97,000 clones, almost 85% of them singletons. The sample taken for sequencing was peripheral blood. These receptors originate from a man in his 70s with acute or convalescent COVID-19.

This chain uses TRBV27 with TRBJ2-1; no clear D. This CDR3 spans 12 amino acids. With 2 bases removed from V and 8 bases from J, the gap between germline ends came to 7 bases. Germline V CDR1 and CDR2: MNHEY, SMNVEV (reference sequence). CDR3 sequence reads: CASSLPVDEQFF. For the CDR3, the DNA is TGTGCCAGCAGTTTACCGGTCGATGAGCAGTTCTTC.

This chain uses TRBV3-1 (or the pseudogene TRBV3-2) with TRBJ2-6, with 9 bases matching TRBD2. Germline CDR1 reads LGHDT; CDR2 reads YNNKEL (reference sequence). V shed 6 bases and J 2 bases; nucleotides not matched to a gene: 8. CDR3 length equals 17 residues. This CDR3 is CASRRLAGDTGANVLTF. DNA for the CDR3: TGTGCCAGCAGACGATTAGCGGGAGATACTGGGGCCAACGTCCTGACTTTC.

The CDR3, as DNA: TGTGCCAGCAGTCTCCAGGGGAATGGCAATCAGCCCCAGCATTTT. It codes for CASSLQGNGNQPQHF. The rearrangement joins TRBV28 to TRBJ1-5, with D possibly matching TRBD1 (6 bases). Germline CDR1 is MDHEN and CDR2 is SYDVKM. The length of the CDR3 is 15 residues. V shed 5 bases and J shed 2 bases, with 13 bases lying between them.

This clone was observed a handful of times. The rearrangement uses TRBV5-8 and TRBJ1-1; no reliable D call. The V end lost 4 bases, the J end lost 0 bases, and 13 bases lay between the germline ends. This CDR3 has 15 residues. Germline-derived CDR1 and CDR2 are SGHTS and YDEGEE. The CDR3 bases are TGTGCCAGCAGCCGAGGTTATGGGTTGAACACTGAAGCTTTCTTT. Translation: CASSRGYGLNTEAFF. The full variable domain, completed using reference TRBV5-8 and TRBJ1-1, is EAGVTQSPTHLIKTRGQQATLRCSPISGHTSVYWYQQALGLGLQFLLWYDEGEERNRGNFPPRFSGRQFPNYSSELNVNALELEDSALYLCASSRGYGLNTEAFFGQGTRLTVV.

V is TRBV7-6 and J is TRBJ2-5; 7 bases fit TRBD1. In germline, CDR1 is SGHVS, CDR2 FNYEAQ. V was clipped by 1 base and J by 4 bases; unmatched bases: 6. This CDR3 is 15 amino acids long. Here the CDR3 reads CASSLGTGLRETQYF. CDR3 in DNA: TGTGCCAGCAGCTTAGGGACAGGCCTGCGAGAGACCCAGTACTTC.

This clone was recorded once. This rearrangement joins TRBV5-4 to TRBJ2-2; 8 bases map to TRBD1. Germline loops: CDR1 SGHNT, CDR2 YYREEE (reference sequence). Trimming at V came to 4 bases and at J to 6 bases, leaving 8 bases not matched to a gene. CDR3 length: 15 residues. The CDR3 reads CASSRTGIEAGELFF. DNA for the CDR3: TGTGCCAGCAGCCGGACAGGGATCGAGGCCGGGGAGCTGTTTTTT. Using reference TRBV5-4 and TRBJ2-2 for the parts outside the CDR3, the full variable domain is ETGVTQSPTHLIKTRGQQVTLRCSSQSGHNTVSWYQQALGQGPQFIFQYYREEENGRGNFPPRFSGLQFPNYSSELNVNALELDDSALYLCASSRTGIEAGELFFGEGSRLTVL.

The chain carries TRBV19 and TRBJ1-6; D remains ambiguous. This CDR3 contains 15 residues. Trimming cost V 3 bases and J 2 bases, with 8 bases left between them. The germline CDR1 and CDR2 sequences are LNHDA and SQIVND (reference sequence). This CDR3 reads CASSMEPAYNSPLHF. The CDR3 DNA reads as TGTGCCAGTAGTATGGAGCCAGCCTATAATTCACCCCTCCACTTT.

The J gene is TRBJ2-7, the V gene TRBV6-2 or TRBV6-3, with D possibly matching TRBD2 (6 bases). The CDR3 runs to 13 residues. V was clipped by 2 bases and J by 2 bases, with 7 bases between them. Per germline, CDR1 MNHEY and CDR2 SVGEGT. CDR3 loop: CASSYGRTYEQYF. The CDR3, as DNA: TGTGCCAGCAGTTACGGGAGGACCTACGAGCAGTACTTC.

The chain carries TRBV15 and TRBJ1-5; D perhaps matches TRBD1 (6 bases). This CDR3 comprises 14 residues. Trimming pared 0 bases from V and 10 bases from J, leaving 13 bases between. The V gene's germline CDR1 is LNHNV and CDR2 YYDKDF (reference sequence). CDR3 sequence: CATSRDRGGQPQHF. Here the CDR3 DNA reads TGTGCCACCAGCAGAGATCGGGGGGGACAACCCCAGCATTTT.

This rearrangement joins TRBV10-3 to TRBJ2-2; D is unresolved. The V end was cut by 7 bases, the J end by 6 bases, with 12 bases between. The CDR3 consists of 13 residues. Germline loops: CDR1 ENHRY, CDR2 SYGVKD. The CDR3 region has the DNA TGTGCCATCAAGGCGGCTAGTGCCGGGGAGCTGTTTTTT. Translating gives CAIKAASAGELFF.

The V call is TRBV23-1, the J call TRBJ1-5; 7 nucleotides line up with TRBD1. TRBV23-1 is sorted into the ORF group, with uncertain function. The junction had 16 bases not matched to a gene; V was cut back by 4 bases and J by 7 bases. The CDR3 spans 17 residues. The CDR3 loop is CASSPARGEASDQPQHF. Written as DNA, the CDR3 is TGCGCCAGCAGTCCCGCCAGGGGGGAGGCCTCGGACCAGCCCCAGCATTTT.

The chain couples TRBV7-3 to TRBJ2-6, with no clear D. The CDR3 spans 16 residues. The germline gives CDR1 SGHTA, CDR2 FQGTGA. V was cut by 5 bases and J by 4 bases, with 15 bases left in between. CDR3: CASSRYRSRGANVLTF. The CDR3, as DNA: TGTGCCAGCAGCCGGTATAGATCACGGGGGGCCAACGTCCTGACTTTC.

The chain has TRBV2 and TRBJ1-1, with D unclear. CDR3 length equals 18 residues. V was cut by 3 bases and J by 0 bases, with 20 bases left in between. Germline loops: CDR1 SNHLY, CDR2 FYNNEI. The CDR3 sequence: CASSDRSTQRSMNTEAFF. CDR3 nucleotide sequence: TGTGCCAGCAGTGACCGTAGTACTCAGAGGTCTATGAACACTGAAGCTTTCTTT. Full variable domain (rest looked up from reference TRBV2 and TRBJ1-1): EPEVTQTPSHQVTQMGQEVILRCVPISNHLYFYWYRQILGQKVEFLVSFYNNEISEKSEIFDDQFSVERPDGSNFTLKIRSTKLEDSAMYFCASSDRSTQRSMNTEAFFGQGTRLTVV.

The chain uses TRBV23-1 and TRBJ2-1; 7 bases are a match to TRBD2. TRBV23-1 is treated as an ORF (open reading frame) with a function not yet certain. Trimming cost V 3 bases and J 6 bases; bases outside gene matches: 11. This CDR3 region has 16 residues. The CDR3 DNA reads TGCGCCAGCAGTCATCCCGACACATGGGGGGGCAATGAGCAGTTCTTC. This encodes CASSHPDTWGGNEQFF.

The chain joins TRBV11-1 to TRBJ1-3; D remains ambiguous. The CDR3 spans 16 residues. Germline V lookup: CDR1 SGHAT, CDR2 FQDESV (reference sequence). Deletions cut 0 bases from V and 0 bases from J, with 9 bases between. The CDR3 region is CASSLATWASGNTIYF. The CDR3 DNA reads TGTGCCAGCAGCTTAGCGACGTGGGCCTCTGGAAACACCATATATTTT.

This clone was recorded only once. This CDR3 reads CASSLLLVGTGELFF. The CDR3 nucleotides read TGTGCCAGCAGCCTGCTTCTAGTAGGCACCGGGGAGCTGTTTTTT. The rearrangement joins TRBV7-8 to TRBJ2-2; the D is unclear. The CDR3 is 15 amino acids. CDR1 is SGHVS, CDR2 FQNEAQ, per germline. The V end lost 5 bases, the J end lost 4 bases, and 14 bases lay between the germline ends. The entire variable domain, with the rest obtained from reference TRBV7-8 and TRBJ2-2, is as follows: GAGVSQSPRYKVAKRGQDVALRCDPISGHVSLFWYQQALGQGPEFLTYFQNEAQLDKSGLPSDRFFAERPEGSVSTLKIQRTQQEDSAVYLCASSLLLVGTGELFFGEGSRLTVL.

V and J are TRBV30 and TRBJ2-7; TRBD2 might be the D (7 bases). CDR1 and CDR2 from the germline V gene are GTSNPN and SVGIG (reference sequence). This CDR3 is built from 17 residues. V dropped 0 bases and J dropped 7 bases, with 25 bases sitting between them. The CDR3 sequence: CAWSVRGAGLATGEQYF. DNA for the CDR3: TGTGCCTGGAGTGTTCGGGGGGCCGGACTGGCTACTGGAGAGCAGTACTTC.

This sequence joins TRBV7-2 and TRBJ2-5, with 12 bases that match TRBD1. The CDR3 has 18 residues. The V gene's germline CDR1 is SGHTA and CDR2 FQGNSA. J lost 6 bases, V lost 1 base, and 12 bases had no gene match. The CDR3 sequence is CASSLGGTGGARRKTQYF. Written as DNA, the CDR3 is TGTGCCAGCAGCTTAGGAGGGACAGGGGGCGCTCGGAGGAAGACCCAGTACTTC.

In this sample, this clone turned up once. This chain joins TRBV28 and TRBJ1-2; TRBD1 matches at 8 bases. The V gene's germline CDR1 is MDHEN and CDR2 SYDVKM. This CDR3 has 12 residues. V was pared by 6 bases and J by 8 bases, with 5 bases of the junction left unmatched. DNA for the CDR3: TGTGCCAGCAGCCAGGGGGCGCGGGGCTACACCTTC. This codes for CASSQGARGYTF.

This clone appeared a single time. The chain carries TRBV27 and TRBJ1-2, with 8 bases aligning to TRBD1. This CDR3 contains 15 residues. Germline CDR1 and CDR2: MNHEY and SMNVEV (reference sequence). V lost 3 bases and J lost 4; bases outside the gene matches: 7. CDR3 nucleotide sequence: TGTGCCAGCAGTTTTCAGGGGGCGCGAGCCTATGGCTACACCTTC. Protein product: CASSFQGARAYGYTF.

The rearrangement joins TRBV18 to TRBJ1-1; D gene ambiguous. V was pared by 4 bases and J by 2 bases, with 8 bases between. The CDR3 has 13 amino acids. The germline V gene has CDR1 KGHSH and CDR2 LQKENI. CDR3 protein: CASSQNSNTEAFF. The DNA of the CDR3 is TGTGCCAGCTCACAGAACAGCAACACTGAAGCTTTCTTT.

CDR3 DNA: TGTGCCAGCAGCCAGATTGCGGGTCCGCAGTTCTTC. Encoded protein: CASSQIAGPQFF. This chain uses TRBV14 with TRBJ2-1; a weak D match, TRBD2 (5 bases). Germline V gene data show CDR1 as SGHDN and CDR2 as FVKESK. V lost 3 bases and J lost 12, with 12 bases in between. This CDR3 contains 12 residues.

This chain connects TRBV18 to TRBJ2-1; D gene uncertain. The CDR3 loop spans 16 amino acids. CDR1 and CDR2 (germline): KGHSH, LQKENI. The V gene lost 1 base and the J gene lost 1 base, with 11 bases spanning the gap. The DNA of the CDR3 is TGTGCCAGCTCACCACTCCCTCCTAGGTCCTACAATGAGCAGTTCTTC. Residues: CASSPLPPRSYNEQFF.

V and J are TRBV24-1 and TRBJ2-1, with 8 nucleotides matching TRBD2. The V segment lost 10 bases and the J segment 1 base; nucleotides outside the gene matches: 5. CDR3 size: 14 residues. Per the germline V gene, CDR1 is KGHDR and CDR2 is SFDVKD. The CDR3 is CATSGGGSYNEQFF. As DNA, the CDR3 is TGTGCCACGTCGGGAGGGGGTTCCTACAATGAGCAGTTCTTC.

The V call is TRBV4-1, the J call TRBJ1-1, with 7 bases identical to TRBD1. The CDR3 consists of 14 residues. Germline loops: CDR1 MGHRA, CDR2 YSYEKL. Unmatched junction bases numbered 4, after V lost 2 bases and J lost 4 bases. CDR3 nucleotides: TGCGCCAGCAGCCAAAACAGGGGAGGCACTGAAGCTTTCTTT. Protein sequence: CASSQNRGGTEAFF.

The chain carries TRBV30 and TRBJ1-5; 8 positions agree with TRBD1. The CDR3 length is 14 residues. V lost 2 bases, J lost 4 bases, and 4 bases stayed unmatched. Germline V lookup: CDR1 GTSNPN, CDR2 SVGIG (reference sequence). The CDR3 DNA follows: TGTGCCTGGAGTACCGGACAGGGAAATCAGCCCCAGCATTTT. This translates into CAWSTGQGNQPQHF.

This sequence joins TRBV10-3 and TRBJ1-2; 9 nucleotides match TRBD1. There are 15 residues in the CDR3. In germline, CDR1 is ENHRY, CDR2 SYGVKD. V lost 3 bases, J lost 6 bases, and 8 bases stayed unmatched. The CDR3 here is CAISDNTRTGDGYTF. The CDR3 nucleotides read TGTGCCATCAGTGACAATACCCGGACAGGGGATGGCTACACCTTC.